This passage covers 20 T cell receptor beta chains from one sample sequenced in a study of blood T cell repertoires in COVID-19. Libraries were prepared by immunoSEQ multiplex PCR; TCRdb keeps only in-frame clonotypes and omits some of them. This table has 210,000 or so clones, 88% appearing once. The sequencing sample was made of PBMCs or T cells enriched from blood (not recorded which). The origin of the receptors is a woman under 40 who had been exposed to COVID-19.

This chain connects TRBV4-1 to TRBJ1-5; a possible D gene is TRBD1 (5 bases). V was pared by 1 base and J by 4 bases, with 14 bases between. Germline CDR1 and CDR2: MGHRA and YSYEKL. The CDR3 totals 16 residues. The CDR3, as DNA: TGCGCCAGCAGCCAAGTGGAGGGGCCCTGGAATCAGCCCCAGCATTTT. It yields the protein CASSQVEGPWNQPQHF.

The rearrangement links TRBV18 to TRBJ2-7; D is undetermined. Trimming removed 3 bases at V and 7 bases at J, with 16 bases between. The V gene's germline CDR1 is KGHSH and CDR2 LQKENI. CDR3 size: 14 residues. CDR3 nucleotides: TGTGCCAGCTCACCGGTGCCGGCGACGAGGGAGCAGTACTTC. It codes for CASSPVPATREQYF.

The DNA for the CDR3 is TGCGCCAGCAGTGAGGGAGGGCCGGAAGAGACCCAGTACTTC. Protein: CASSEGGPEETQYF. The chain has TRBV5-1 and TRBJ2-5; 7 positions agree with TRBD2. CDR3 size: 14 residues. Trimming removed 5 bases from V and 3 bases from J; junction bases left unmatched: 7. Germline V lookup: CDR1 SGHRS, CDR2 YFSETQ.

The chain uses TRBV4-2 and TRBJ1-5; possible D gene TRBD1, 5 bases. The CDR3 is made up of 14 amino acids. Trimming removed 1 base from V and 8 bases from J, with 12 bases in between. CDR1 LGHNA and CDR2 YNFKEQ come from the germline V gene. The CDR3 reads CASSQGGGSEPQHF. The CDR3 DNA reads TGTGCCAGCAGCCAAGGGGGGGGGTCGGAGCCCCAGCATTTT.

The chain couples TRBV14 to TRBJ1-2; D is uncertain. Germline V gene lookup returns CDR1 SGHDN and CDR2 FVKESK. This CDR3 comprises 13 residues. V dropped 1 base and J dropped 8 bases, with 11 bases sitting between them. Here the CDR3 reads CASSQVNLEGYTF. As DNA, the CDR3 is TGTGCCAGCAGCCAAGTAAATTTGGAGGGCTACACCTTC.

The V call is TRBV25-1, the J call TRBJ1-1, with D possibly TRBD1 on 5 matching bases. Germline loops: CDR1 MGHDK, CDR2 SYGVNS. The V end was cut by 6 bases, the J end by 3 bases, with 8 bases between. The CDR3 contains 12 residues. CDR3 sequence: CASRRDYTEAFF. CDR3 sequence (DNA): TGTGCCAGCAGAAGGGACTACACTGAAGCTTTCTTT.

This chain uses TRBV5-1 with TRBJ1-4; TRBD1 agrees at 7 bases. The CDR3 sequence is 15 residues long. Germline lookup yields CDR1 SGHRS and CDR2 YFSETQ. Germline trimming cut 1 base from V and 6 bases from J; bases unmatched to any gene: 6. In DNA form, the CDR3 reads TGCGCCAGCAGCTTGAACAGGGGTGACGATGAAAAACTGTTTTTT. Translated: CASSLNRGDDEKLFF.

The CDR3 DNA reads as TGTGCCAGCAGCTACGGACAGGGGAATGAAAAACTGTTTTTT. Residues: CASSYGQGNEKLFF. The chain uses TRBV7-9 and TRBJ1-4; TRBD1 matches 9 bases. The germline V gene has CDR1 SEHNR and CDR2 FQNEAQ (reference sequence). This CDR3 is 14 amino acids long. Losses at the gene ends were 4 bases for V and 5 bases for J; bases not matched to a gene: 2. Full variable domain (outside the CDR3, taken from reference TRBV7-9 and TRBJ1-4): DTGVSQNPRHKITKRGQNVTFRCDPISEHNRLYWYRQTLGQGPEFLTYFQNEAQLEKSRLLSDRFSAERPKGSFSTLEIQRTEQGDSAMYLCASSYGQGNEKLFFGSGTQLSVL.

As DNA, the CDR3 is TGTGCCAGCAGCGTAGCGGGGGGGGGACAGCCCCAGCATTTT. It translates to CASSVAGGGQPQHF. The V call is TRBV9, the J call TRBJ1-5; tentative D call: TRBD1 (5 bases). The V gene's germline CDR1 is SGDLS and CDR2 YYNGEE. The CDR3 spans 14 residues. Deletions cut 0 bases from V and 7 bases from J, with 11 bases between.

V is TRBV4-1 and J is TRBJ2-2, with TRBD1 matching 8 bases. The CDR3 is 14 amino acids. Germline CDR1 and CDR2: MGHRA and YSYEKL. With V trimmed by 8 bases and J by 5 bases, 7 bases remained unmatched. CDR3 residues: CASGRTGPTGELFF. CDR3 DNA: TGCGCCAGCGGGCGGACAGGGCCAACCGGGGAGCTGTTTTTT.

V gene TRBV19 combines with J gene TRBJ1-2; D is unresolved. The CDR3 totals 15 residues. Trimming stripped 3 bases from V and 4 bases from J, with 15 bases between. The germline CDR1 and CDR2 sequences are LNHDA and SQIVND (reference sequence). Written as DNA, the CDR3 is TGTGCCAGTAGTATTGGTCGGCCACGGGGCTATGGCTACACCTTC. It encodes CASSIGRPRGYGYTF.

V usage is TRBV6-5 and J usage is TRBJ2-7, with 8 bases that match TRBD1. Germline assignment: CDR1 MNHEY and CDR2 SVGAGI. With 7 bases clipped from V and 6 bases from J, the junction kept 11 bases outside the gene matches. CDR3 length: 14 residues. CDR3 DNA sequence: TGTGCCAGCAAACCGGGACAGGCTTCTCGCGAGCAGTACTTC. This translates into CASKPGQASREQYF.

The chain joins TRBV19 to TRBJ2-7, with 13 bases aligning to TRBD2. V dropped 5 bases and J dropped 5; count of bases not matched to a gene: 9. Germline values: CDR1 LNHDA, CDR2 SQIVND (reference sequence). This CDR3 spans 16 amino acids. The CDR3 DNA is TGTGCCAGTAGTGTTCAAGGGACTAGCGGGATCCACGAGCAGTACTTC. Protein product: CASSVQGTSGIHEQYF. The whole variable domain, remainder taken from reference TRBV19 and TRBJ2-7, is DGGITQSPKYLFRKEGQNVTLSCEQNLNHDAMYWYRQDPGQGLRLIYYSQIVNDFQKGDIAEGYSVSREKKESFPLTVTSAQKNPTAFYLCASSVQGTSGIHEQYFGPGTRLTVT.

The chain carries TRBV18 and TRBJ1-4; 9 nucleotides line up with TRBD1. The V gene end was trimmed by 5 bases and the J gene end by 7 bases; junction bases not matched to a gene: 8. CDR1 and CDR2 (germline): KGHSH, LQKENI. The CDR3 totals 15 residues. The DNA of the CDR3 is TGTGCCAGCTCATCACGGGACAGGGTATTTGAAAAACTGTTTTTT. Protein product: CASSSRDRVFEKLFF.

In its sample, this clone was seen a few times. The chain couples TRBV19 to TRBJ1-1, with TRBD1 matching 11 bases. Germline trimming cut 1 base from V and 0 bases from J; bases unmatched to any gene: 10. Germline CDR1 is LNHDA and CDR2 is SQIVND (reference sequence). CDR3 length equals 19 residues. CDR3 region: CASSIGSSGTGGLNTEAFF. Here the CDR3 DNA reads TGTGCCAGTAGTATAGGGTCGTCAGGGACAGGGGGACTGAACACTGAAGCTTTCTTT.

Only a few counts were recorded for this clone. The chain has TRBV5-1 and TRBJ2-7, with TRBD1 matching 9 bases. This CDR3 is built from 14 residues. Germline CDR1 SGHRS, CDR2 YFSETQ. Trimming at V came to 3 bases and at J to 2 bases, leaving 3 bases not matched to a gene. The CDR3 DNA sequence: TGCGCCAGCAGCTCCGGGACAGGGCCCTACGAGCAGTACTTC. Translating gives CASSSGTGPYEQYF.

The chain employs TRBV7-9 and TRBJ1-2, with D tentatively TRBD1 (6 bases). Trimming left V 5 bases short and J 6 bases short, with 19 bases between. CDR1 and CDR2 from the germline V gene are SEHNR and FQNEAQ (reference sequence). The CDR3 covers 15 residues. For the CDR3, the DNA is TGTGCCAGCAGCCCGACAGGCTACGGATATAATGGCTACACCTTC. Its protein product is CASSPTGYGYNGYTF.

This chain connects TRBV11-3 to TRBJ2-5; 7 bases are shared with TRBD1. V lost 5 bases, J lost 2 bases, and 8 bases stayed unmatched. CDR3 length: 15 amino acids. Germline values: CDR1 SGHNT, CDR2 YENEEA. The CDR3 loop reads CASSTGAAAQETQYF. CDR3 coding DNA: TGTGCCAGCAGCACAGGGGCGGCAGCGCAAGAGACCCAGTACTTC.

The rearrangement uses TRBV11-1 and TRBJ1-1, with 7 bases identical to TRBD1. The germline CDR1 and CDR2 sequences are SGHAT and FQDESV (reference sequence). This CDR3 has 15 amino acids. V dropped 1 base and J dropped 1; count of bases not matched to a gene: 3. CDR3 bases: TGTGCCAGCAGCTTAGAGGGGGCTCCGAACACTGAAGCTTTCTTT. This gives the protein CASSLEGAPNTEAFF.

The genes are TRBV19 and TRBJ2-1, with 11 nucleotides matching TRBD2. The CDR3 runs 16 residues. J was trimmed by 7 bases and V by 4 bases; bases with no gene match: 9. Germline values: CDR1 LNHDA, CDR2 SQIVND (reference sequence). This CDR3 is CASSRVAGGLLNEQFF. For the CDR3, the DNA is TGTGCCAGTAGTAGGGTAGCGGGAGGGCTTTTGAATGAGCAGTTCTTC.